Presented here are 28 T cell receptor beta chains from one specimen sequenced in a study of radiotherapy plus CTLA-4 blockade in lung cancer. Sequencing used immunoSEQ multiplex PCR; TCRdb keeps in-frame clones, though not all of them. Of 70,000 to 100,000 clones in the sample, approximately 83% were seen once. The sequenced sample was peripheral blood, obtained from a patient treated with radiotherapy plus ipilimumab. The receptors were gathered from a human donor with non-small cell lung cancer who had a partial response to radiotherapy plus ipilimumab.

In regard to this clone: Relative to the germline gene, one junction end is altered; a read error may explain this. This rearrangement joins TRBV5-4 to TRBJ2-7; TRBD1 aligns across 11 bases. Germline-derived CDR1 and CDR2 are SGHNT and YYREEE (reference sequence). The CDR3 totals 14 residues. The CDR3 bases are TGTGCCAGCAGCCCTCCGGGACAGGGGGGGGGTTGGTGCTTC. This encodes CASSPPGQGGGWCF.

The CDR3 DNA reads as TGTGCCAGCAGGGGGTACGGGGGGATGAACACTGAAGCTTTCTTT. Protein product: CASRGYGGMNTEAFF. V is TRBV28 and J is TRBJ1-1, with D tentatively TRBD1 (5 bases). This CDR3 is 15 amino acids long. V shed 6 bases and J shed 0 bases, with 14 bases lying between them. Germline V lookup: CDR1 MDHEN, CDR2 SYDVKM.

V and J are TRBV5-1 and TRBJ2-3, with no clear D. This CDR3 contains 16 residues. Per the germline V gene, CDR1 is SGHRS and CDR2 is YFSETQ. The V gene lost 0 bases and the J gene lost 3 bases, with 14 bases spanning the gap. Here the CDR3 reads CASSLGGIQITDTQYF. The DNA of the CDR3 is TGCGCCAGCAGCTTGGGTGGTATTCAGATTACAGATACGCAGTATTTT.

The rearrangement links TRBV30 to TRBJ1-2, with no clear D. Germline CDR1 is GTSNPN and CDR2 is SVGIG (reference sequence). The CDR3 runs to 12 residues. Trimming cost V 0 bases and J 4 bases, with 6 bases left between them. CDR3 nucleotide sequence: TGTGCCTGGAGTGTAGGCGGCTATGGCTACACCTTC. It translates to CAWSVGGYGYTF.

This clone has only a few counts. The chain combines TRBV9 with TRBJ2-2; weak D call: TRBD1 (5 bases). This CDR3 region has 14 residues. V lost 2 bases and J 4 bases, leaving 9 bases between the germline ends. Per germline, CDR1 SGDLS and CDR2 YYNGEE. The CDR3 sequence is CASSVGLPTGELFF. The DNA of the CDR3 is TGTGCCAGCAGCGTGGGGCTGCCCACCGGGGAGCTGTTTTTT. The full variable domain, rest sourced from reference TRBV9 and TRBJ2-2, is DSGVTQTPKHLITATGQRVTLRCSPRSGDLSVYWYQQSLDQGLQFLIQYYNGEERAKGNILERFSAQQFPDLHSELNLSSLELGDSALYFCASSVGLPTGELFFGEGSRLTVL.

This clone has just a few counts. The CDR3 loop reads CATSISGTGNTIYF. CDR3 sequence (DNA): TGTGCCACCAGCATCTCGGGGACTGGAAACACCATATATTTT. The V call is TRBV15, the J call TRBJ1-3; no clear D gene. CDR3 length equals 14 residues. Trimming removed 4 bases from V and 2 bases from J, with 9 bases in between. The germline V gene has CDR1 LNHNV and CDR2 YYDKDF (reference sequence).

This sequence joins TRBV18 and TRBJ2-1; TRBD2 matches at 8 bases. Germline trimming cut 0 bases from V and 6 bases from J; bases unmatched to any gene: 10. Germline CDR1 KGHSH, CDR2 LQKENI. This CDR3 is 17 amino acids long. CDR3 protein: CASSPPGSGRDSNEQFF. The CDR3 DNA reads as TGTGCCAGCTCACCACCGGGGTCCGGGAGGGACTCCAATGAGCAGTTCTTC.

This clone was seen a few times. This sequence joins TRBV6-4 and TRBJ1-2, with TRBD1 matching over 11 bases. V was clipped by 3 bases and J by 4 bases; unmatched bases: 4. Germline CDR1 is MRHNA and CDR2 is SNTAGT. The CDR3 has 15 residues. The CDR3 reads CASSEPGQGVYGYTF. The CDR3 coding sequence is TGTGCCAGCAGTGAACCGGGACAGGGGGTCTATGGCTACACCTTC.

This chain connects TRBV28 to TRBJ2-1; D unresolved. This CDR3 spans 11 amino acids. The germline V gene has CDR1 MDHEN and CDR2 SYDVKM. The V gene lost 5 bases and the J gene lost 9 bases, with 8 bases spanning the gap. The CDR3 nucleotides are TGTGCCAGCAGTATCTCAGGTGAGCAGTTCTTC. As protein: CASSISGEQFF.

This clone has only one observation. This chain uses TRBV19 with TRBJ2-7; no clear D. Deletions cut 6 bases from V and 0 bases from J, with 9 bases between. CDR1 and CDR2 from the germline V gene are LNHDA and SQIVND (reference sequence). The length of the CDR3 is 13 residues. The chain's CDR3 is CASRASSSYEQYF. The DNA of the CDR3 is TGTGCCAGTAGGGCTTCATCCTCCTACGAGCAGTACTTC.

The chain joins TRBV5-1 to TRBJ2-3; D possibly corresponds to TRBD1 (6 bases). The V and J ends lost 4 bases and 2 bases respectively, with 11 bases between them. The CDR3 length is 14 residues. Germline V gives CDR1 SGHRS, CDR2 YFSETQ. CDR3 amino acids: CASSPTGITDTQYF. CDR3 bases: TGCGCCAGCAGCCCTACAGGGATCACAGATACGCAGTATTTT.

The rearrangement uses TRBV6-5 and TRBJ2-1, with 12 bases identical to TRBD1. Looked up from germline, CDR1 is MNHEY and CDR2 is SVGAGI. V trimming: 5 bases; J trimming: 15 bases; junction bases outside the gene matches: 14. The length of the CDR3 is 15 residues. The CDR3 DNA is TGTGCCAGCAGTACTCCGGGACAGGGGGCTGAGGGGACGTTCTTC. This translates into CASSTPGQGAEGTFF.

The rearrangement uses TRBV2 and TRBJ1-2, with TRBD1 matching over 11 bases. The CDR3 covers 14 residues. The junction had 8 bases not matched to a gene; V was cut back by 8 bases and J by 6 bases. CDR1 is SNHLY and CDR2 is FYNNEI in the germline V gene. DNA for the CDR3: TGTGCCAGCTCCGGACAGGGGGCGATTGATGGCTACACCTTC. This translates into CASSGQGAIDGYTF.

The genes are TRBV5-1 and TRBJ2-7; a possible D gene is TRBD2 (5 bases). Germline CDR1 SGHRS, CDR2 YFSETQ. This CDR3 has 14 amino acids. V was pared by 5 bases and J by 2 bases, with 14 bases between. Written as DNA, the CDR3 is TGCGCCAGCAGGATAACCGGGGAAACCTACGAGCAGTACTTC. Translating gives CASRITGETYEQYF.

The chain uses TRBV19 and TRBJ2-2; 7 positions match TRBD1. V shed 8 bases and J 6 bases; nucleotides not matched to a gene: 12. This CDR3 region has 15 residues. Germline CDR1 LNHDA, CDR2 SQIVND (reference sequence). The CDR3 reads CASALGQVVSGELFF. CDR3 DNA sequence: TGTGCCAGTGCCTTAGGACAGGTTGTTTCCGGGGAGCTGTTTTTT.

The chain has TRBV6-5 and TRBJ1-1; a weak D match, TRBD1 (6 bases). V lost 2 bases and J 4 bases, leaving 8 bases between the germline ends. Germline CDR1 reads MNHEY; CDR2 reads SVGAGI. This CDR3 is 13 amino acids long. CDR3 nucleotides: TGTGCCAGCAGTTACACACAGGGCACTGAAGCTTTCTTT. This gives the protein CASSYTQGTEAFF.

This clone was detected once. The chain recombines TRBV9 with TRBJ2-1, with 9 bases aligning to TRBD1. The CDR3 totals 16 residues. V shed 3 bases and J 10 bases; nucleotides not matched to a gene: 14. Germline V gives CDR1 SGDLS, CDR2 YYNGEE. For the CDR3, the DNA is TGTGCCAGCAGCGCAACAGGGGGCGCAGGTCGCGACGAGCAGTTCTTC. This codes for CASSATGGAGRDEQFF. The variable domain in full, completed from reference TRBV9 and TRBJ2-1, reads DSGVTQTPKHLITATGQRVTLRCSPRSGDLSVYWYQQSLDQGLQFLIQYYNGEERAKGNILERFSAQQFPDLHSELNLSSLELGDSALYFCASSATGGAGRDEQFFGPGTRLTVL.

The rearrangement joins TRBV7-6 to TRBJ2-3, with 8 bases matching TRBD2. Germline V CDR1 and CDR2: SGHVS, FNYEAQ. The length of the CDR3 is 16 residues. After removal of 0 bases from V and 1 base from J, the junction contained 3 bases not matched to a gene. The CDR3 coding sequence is TGTGCCAGCAGCTTAGCCGGGGGGGGAGGCACAGATACGCAGTATTTT. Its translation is CASSLAGGGGTDTQYF.

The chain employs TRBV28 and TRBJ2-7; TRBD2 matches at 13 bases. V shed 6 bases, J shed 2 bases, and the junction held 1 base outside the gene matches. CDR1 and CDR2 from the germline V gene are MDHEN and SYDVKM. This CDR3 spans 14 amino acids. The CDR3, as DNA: TGTGCCAGCAGGGGACTAGCGGGACCCTACGAGCAGTACTTC. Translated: CASRGLAGPYEQYF.

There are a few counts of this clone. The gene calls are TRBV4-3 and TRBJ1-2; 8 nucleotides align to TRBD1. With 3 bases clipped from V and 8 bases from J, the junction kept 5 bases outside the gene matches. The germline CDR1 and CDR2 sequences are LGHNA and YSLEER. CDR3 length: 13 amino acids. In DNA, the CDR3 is TGCGCCAGCAGCCACCGACAGGGGCAAGGCTACACCTTC. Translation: CASSHRQGQGYTF.

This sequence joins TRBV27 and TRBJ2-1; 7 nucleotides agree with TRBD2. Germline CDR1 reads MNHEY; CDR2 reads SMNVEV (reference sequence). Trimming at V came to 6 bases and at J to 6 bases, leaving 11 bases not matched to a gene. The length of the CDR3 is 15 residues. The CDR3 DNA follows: TGTGCCAGCAGGATCCGGGACTACGATTTCAATGAGCAGTTCTTC. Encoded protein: CASRIRDYDFNEQFF.

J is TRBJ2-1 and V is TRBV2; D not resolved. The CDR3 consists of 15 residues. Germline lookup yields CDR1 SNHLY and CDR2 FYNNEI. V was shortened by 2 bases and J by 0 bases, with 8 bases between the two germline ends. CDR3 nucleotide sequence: TGTGCCAGCAGTGAACTCCAGGCCTCCTACAATGAGCAGTTCTTC. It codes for CASSELQASYNEQFF.

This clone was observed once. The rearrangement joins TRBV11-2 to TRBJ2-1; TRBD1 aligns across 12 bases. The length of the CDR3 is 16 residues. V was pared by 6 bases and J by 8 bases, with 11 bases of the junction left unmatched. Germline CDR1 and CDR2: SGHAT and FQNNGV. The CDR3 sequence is CASSRTPGQGADEQFF. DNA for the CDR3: TGTGCCAGCAGTCGTACCCCGGGACAGGGGGCCGATGAGCAGTTCTTC.

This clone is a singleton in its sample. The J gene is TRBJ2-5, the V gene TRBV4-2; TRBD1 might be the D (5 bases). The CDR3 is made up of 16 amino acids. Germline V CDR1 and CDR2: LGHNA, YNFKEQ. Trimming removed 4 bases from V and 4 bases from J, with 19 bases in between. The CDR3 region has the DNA TGTGCCAGCAGCCGCGCAGGGTTAGGGTTGGGAGAGACCCAGTACTTC. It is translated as CASSRAGLGLGETQYF.

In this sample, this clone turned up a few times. CDR3 nucleotides: TGTGCCAGCTCACCAGGGCTTGGAAACACCATATATTTT. Residues: CASSPGLGNTIYF. The chain couples TRBV18 to TRBJ1-3; D is unclear. Looked up from germline, CDR1 is KGHSH and CDR2 is LQKENI. With 2 bases removed from V and 3 bases from J, the gap between germline ends came to 5 bases. The CDR3 length is 13 residues.

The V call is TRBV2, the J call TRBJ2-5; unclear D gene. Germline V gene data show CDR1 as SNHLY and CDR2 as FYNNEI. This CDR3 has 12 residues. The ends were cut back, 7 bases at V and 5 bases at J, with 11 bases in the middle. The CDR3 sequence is CASTVEQETQYF. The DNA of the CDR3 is TGTGCCAGCACCGTGGAACAGGAGACCCAGTACTTC.

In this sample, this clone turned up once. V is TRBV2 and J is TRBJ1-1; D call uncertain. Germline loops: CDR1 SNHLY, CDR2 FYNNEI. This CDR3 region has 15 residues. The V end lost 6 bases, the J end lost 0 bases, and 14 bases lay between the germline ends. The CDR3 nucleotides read TGTGCCAGCAGCCCTCGACATCCACTGAACACTGAAGCTTTCTTT. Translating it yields CASSPRHPLNTEAFF.

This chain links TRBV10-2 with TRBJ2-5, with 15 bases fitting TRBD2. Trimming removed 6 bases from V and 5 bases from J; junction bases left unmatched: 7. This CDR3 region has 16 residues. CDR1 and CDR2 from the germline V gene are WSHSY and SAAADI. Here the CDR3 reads CASRSGLAGGLETQYF. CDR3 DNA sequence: TGCGCCAGCAGGTCCGGACTAGCGGGAGGGCTTGAGACCCAGTACTTC.